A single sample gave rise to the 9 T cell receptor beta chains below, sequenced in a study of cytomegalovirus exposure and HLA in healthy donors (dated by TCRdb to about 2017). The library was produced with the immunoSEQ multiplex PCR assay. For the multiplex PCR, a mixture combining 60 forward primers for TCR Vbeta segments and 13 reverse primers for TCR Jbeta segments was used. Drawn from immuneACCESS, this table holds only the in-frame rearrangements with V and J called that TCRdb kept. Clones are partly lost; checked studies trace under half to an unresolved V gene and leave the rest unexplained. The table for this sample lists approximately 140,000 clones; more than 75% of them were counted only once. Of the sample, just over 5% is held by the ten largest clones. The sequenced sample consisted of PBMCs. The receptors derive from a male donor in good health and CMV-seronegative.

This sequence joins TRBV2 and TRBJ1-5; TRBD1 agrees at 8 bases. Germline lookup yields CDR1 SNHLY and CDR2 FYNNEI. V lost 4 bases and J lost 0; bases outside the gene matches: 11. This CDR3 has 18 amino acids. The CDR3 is CASSGVLGTGYSNQPQHF. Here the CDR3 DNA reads TGTGCCAGCAGTGGCGTCTTGGGGACAGGCTATAGCAATCAGCCCCAGCATTTT. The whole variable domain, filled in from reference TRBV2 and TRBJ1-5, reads EPEVTQTPSHQVTQMGQEVILRCVPISNHLYFYWYRQILGQKVEFLVSFYNNEISEKSEIFDDQFSVERPDGSNFTLKIRSTKLEDSAMYFCASSGVLGTGYSNQPQHFGDGTRLSIL.

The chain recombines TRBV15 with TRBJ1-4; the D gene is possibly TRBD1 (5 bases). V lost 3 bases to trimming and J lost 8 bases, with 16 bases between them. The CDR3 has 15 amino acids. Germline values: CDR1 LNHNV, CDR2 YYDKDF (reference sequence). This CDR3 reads CATSSTGGLSEKLFF. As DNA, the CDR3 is TGTGCCACCAGCAGTACGGGGGGACTGTCGGAAAAACTGTTTTTT.

CDR3 protein: CASSIDSGGLQKGFF. The CDR3 region has the DNA TGTGCCAGTAGTATAGACAGCGGGGGACTTCAAAAGGGGTTCTTC. The chain couples TRBV19 to TRBJ2-1, with 8 bases aligning to TRBD2. J lost 15 bases, V lost 0 bases, and 13 bases had no gene match. The CDR3 contains 15 residues. Germline lookup yields CDR1 LNHDA and CDR2 SQIVND (reference sequence).

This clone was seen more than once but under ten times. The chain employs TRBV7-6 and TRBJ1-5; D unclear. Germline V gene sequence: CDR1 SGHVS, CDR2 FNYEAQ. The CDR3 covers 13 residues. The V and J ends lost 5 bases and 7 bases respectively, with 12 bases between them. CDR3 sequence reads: CASSAAGSQPQHF. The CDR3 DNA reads TGTGCCAGCAGCGCCGCGGGGTCCCAGCCCCAGCATTTT.

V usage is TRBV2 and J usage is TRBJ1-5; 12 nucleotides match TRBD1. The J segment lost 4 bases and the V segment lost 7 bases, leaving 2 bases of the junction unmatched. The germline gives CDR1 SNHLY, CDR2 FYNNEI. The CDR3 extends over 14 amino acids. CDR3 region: CASKGQGANQPQHF. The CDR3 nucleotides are TGTGCCAGCAAGGGACAGGGGGCGAATCAGCCCCAGCATTTT.

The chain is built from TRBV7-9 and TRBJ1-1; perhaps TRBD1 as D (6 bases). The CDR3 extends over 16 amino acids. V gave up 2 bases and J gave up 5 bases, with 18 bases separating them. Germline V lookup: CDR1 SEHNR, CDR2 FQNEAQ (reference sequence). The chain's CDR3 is CASSLRGSGGETEAFF. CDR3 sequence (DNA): TGTGCCAGCAGCTTAAGAGGCTCGGGGGGCGAGACTGAAGCTTTCTTT.

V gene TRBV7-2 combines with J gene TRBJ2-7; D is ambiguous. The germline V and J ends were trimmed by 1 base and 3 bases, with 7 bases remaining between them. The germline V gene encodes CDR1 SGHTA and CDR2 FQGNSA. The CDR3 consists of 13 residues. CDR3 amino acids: CASSLERNYEQYF. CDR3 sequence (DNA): TGTGCCAGCAGCTTAGAGAGAAACTACGAGCAGTACTTC. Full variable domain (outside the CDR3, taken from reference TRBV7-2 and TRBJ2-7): GAGVSQSPSNKVTEKGKDVELRCDPISGHTALYWYRQSLGQGLEFLIYFQGNSAPDKSGLPSDRFSAERTGGSVSTLTIQRTQQEDSAVYLCASSLERNYEQYFGPGTRLTVT.

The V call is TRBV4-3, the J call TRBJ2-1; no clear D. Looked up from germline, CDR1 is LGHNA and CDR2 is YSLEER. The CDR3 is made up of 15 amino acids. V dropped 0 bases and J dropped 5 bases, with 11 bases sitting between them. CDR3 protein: CASSQDNGLDNEQFF. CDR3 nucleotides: TGCGCCAGCAGCCAAGATAATGGCCTTGACAATGAGCAGTTCTTC.

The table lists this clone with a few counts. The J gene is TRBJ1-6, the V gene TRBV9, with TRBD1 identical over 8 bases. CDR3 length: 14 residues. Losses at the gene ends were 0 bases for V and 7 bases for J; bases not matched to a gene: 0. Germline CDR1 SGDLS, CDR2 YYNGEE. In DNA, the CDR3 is TGTGCCAGCAGCGTAGGGGACAGGAATTCACCCCTCCACTTT. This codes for CASSVGDRNSPLHF.